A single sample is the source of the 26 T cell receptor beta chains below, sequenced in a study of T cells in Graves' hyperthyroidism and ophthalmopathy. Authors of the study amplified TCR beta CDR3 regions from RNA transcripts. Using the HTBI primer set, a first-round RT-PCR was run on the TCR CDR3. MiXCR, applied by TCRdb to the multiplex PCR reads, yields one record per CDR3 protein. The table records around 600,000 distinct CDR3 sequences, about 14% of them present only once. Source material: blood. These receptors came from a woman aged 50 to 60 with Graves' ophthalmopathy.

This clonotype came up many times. CDR3 nucleotides: TGTGCCAGCAGCTTGTCGGTGTCGGCGGGAGTGGGGTACGAGCAGTACTTC. Its translation is CASSLSVSAGVGYEQYF. This chain connects TRBV7-2 to TRBJ2-7, with 7 bases fitting TRBD2. The CDR3 has 17 amino acids. V lost 3 bases and J lost 4; bases outside the gene matches: 15. Germline V gene lookup returns CDR1 SGHTA and CDR2 FQGNSA.

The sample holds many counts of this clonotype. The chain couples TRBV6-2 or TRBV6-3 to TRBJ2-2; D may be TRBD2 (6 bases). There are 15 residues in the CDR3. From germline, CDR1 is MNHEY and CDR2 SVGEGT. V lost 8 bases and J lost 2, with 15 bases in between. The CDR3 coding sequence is TGTGCCAGCGGTGTGACGGGAGATAACACCGGGGAGCTGTTTTTT. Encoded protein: CASGVTGDNTGELFF.

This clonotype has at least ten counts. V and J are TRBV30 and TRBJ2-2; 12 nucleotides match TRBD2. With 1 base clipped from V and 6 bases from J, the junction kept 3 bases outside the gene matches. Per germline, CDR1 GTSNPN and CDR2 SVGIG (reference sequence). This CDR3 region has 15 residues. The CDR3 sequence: CAWSGLAGGPGELFF. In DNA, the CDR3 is TGTGCCTGGAGTGGGCTAGCGGGAGGGCCCGGGGAGCTGTTTTTT.

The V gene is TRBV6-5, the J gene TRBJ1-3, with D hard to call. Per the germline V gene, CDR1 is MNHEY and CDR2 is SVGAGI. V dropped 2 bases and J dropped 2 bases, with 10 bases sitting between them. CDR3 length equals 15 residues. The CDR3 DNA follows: TGTGCCAGCAGTTACCGACGGCAGCCTGGAAACACCATATATTTT. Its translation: CASSYRRQPGNTIYF.

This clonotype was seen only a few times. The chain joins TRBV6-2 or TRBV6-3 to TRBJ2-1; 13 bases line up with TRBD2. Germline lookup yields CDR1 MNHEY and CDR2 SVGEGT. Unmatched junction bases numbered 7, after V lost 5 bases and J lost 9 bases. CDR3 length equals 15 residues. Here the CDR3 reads CASSKLAGGPSEQFF. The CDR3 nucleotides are TGTGCCAGCAGTAAACTAGCGGGAGGGCCAAGTGAGCAGTTCTTC.

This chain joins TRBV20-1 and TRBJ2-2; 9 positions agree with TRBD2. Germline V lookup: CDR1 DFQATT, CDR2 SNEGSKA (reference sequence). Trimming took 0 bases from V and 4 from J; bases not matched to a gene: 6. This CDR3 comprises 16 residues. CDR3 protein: CSARDLQLAGTGELFF. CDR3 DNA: TGCAGTGCTAGAGATCTGCAACTAGCGGGCACCGGGGAGCTGTTTTTT.

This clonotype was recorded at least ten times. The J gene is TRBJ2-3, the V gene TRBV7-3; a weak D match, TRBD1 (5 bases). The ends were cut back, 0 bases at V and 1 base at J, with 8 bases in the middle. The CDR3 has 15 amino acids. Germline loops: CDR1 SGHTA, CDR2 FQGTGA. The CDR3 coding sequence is TGTGCCAGCAGCTTAACACCAGGGCGCACAGATACGCAGTATTTT. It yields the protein CASSLTPGRTDTQYF.

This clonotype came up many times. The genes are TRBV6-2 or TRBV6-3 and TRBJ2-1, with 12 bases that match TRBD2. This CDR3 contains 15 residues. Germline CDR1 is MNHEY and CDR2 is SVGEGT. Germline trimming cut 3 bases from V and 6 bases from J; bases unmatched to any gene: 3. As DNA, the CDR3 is TGTGCCAGCAGTTATGGACTAGCGGGGCGCAATGAGCAGTTCTTC. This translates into CASSYGLAGRNEQFF.

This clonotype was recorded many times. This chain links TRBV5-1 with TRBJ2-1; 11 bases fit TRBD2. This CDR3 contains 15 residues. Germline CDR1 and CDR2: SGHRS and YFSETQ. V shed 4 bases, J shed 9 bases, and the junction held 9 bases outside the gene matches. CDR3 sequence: CASSGVAGGRGEQFF. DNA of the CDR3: TGCGCCAGCAGCGGGGTAGCGGGAGGGCGCGGTGAGCAGTTCTTC.

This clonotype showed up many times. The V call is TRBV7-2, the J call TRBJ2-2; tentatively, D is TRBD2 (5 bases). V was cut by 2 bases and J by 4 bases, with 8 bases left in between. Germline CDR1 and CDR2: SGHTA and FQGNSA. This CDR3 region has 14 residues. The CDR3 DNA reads TGTGCCAGCAGCTTACTTGGACTCACCGGGGAGCTGTTTTTT. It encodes CASSLLGLTGELFF.

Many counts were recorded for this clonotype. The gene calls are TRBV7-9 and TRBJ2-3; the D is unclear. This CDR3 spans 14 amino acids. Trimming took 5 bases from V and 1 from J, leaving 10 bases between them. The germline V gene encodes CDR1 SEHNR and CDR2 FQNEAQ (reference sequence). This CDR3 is CASSPAGGTDTQYF. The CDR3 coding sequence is TGTGCCAGCAGCCCGGCTGGAGGCACAGATACGCAGTATTTT.

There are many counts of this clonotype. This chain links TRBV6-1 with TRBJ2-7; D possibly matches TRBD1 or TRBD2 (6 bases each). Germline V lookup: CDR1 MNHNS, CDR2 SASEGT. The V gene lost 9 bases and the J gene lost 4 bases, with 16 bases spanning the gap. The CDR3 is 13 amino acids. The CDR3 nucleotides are TGTGCCAGTGGTCGGGGGCCAGAGTACGAGCAGTACTTC. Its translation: CASGRGPEYEQYF.

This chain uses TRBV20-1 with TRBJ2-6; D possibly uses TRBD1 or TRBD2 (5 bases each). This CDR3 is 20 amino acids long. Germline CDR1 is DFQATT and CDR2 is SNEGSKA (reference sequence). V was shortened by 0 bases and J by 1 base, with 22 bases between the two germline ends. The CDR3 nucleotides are TGCAGTGCTAGAGATCTTTGGGGGAATCCCCTCTCGTCTGGGGCCAACGTCCTGACTTTC. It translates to CSARDLWGNPLSSGANVLTF.

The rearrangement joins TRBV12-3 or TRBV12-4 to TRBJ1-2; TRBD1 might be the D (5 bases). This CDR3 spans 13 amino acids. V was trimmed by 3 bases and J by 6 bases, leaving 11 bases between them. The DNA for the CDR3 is TGTGCCAGCAGTTTTTGGGCGGGGGATGGCTACACCTTC. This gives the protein CASSFWAGDGYTF.

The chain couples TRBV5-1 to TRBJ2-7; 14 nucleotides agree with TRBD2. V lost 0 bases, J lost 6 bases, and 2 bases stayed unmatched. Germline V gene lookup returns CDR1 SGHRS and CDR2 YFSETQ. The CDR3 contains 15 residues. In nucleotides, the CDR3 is TGCGCCAGCAGCTTGGGACTAGCGGGAGGGCGCGAGCAGTACTTC. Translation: CASSLGLAGGREQYF.

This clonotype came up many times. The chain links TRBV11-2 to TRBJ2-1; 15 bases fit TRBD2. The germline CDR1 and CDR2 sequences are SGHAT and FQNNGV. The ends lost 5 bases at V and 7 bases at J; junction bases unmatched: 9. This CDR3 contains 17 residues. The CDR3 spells CASSSRTSGRARNEQFF. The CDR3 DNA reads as TGTGCCAGCAGCAGCAGGACTAGCGGGAGGGCCCGAAATGAGCAGTTCTTC. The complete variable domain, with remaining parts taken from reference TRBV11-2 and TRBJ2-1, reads EAGVAQSPRYKIIEKRQSVAFWCNPISGHATLYWYQQILGQGPKLLIQFQNNGVVDDSQLPKDRFSAERLKGVDSTLKIQPAKLEDSAVYLCASSSRTSGRARNEQFFGPGTRLTVL.

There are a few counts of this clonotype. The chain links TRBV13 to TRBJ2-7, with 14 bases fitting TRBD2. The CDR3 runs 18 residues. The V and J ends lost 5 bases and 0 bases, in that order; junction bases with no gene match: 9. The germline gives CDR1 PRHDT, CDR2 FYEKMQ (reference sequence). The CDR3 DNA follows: TGTGCCAGCAGCCCAAGGGGACTAGCGGGAGAGAGCTCCTACGAGCAGTACTTC. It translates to CASSPRGLAGESSYEQYF.

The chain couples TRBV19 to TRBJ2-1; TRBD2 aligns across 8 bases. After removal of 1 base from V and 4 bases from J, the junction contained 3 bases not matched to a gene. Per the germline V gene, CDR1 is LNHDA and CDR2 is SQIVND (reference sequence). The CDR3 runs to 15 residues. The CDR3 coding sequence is TGTGCCAGTAGTATAGCTGCTAGCGGGTACAATGAGCAGTTCTTC. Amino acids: CASSIAASGYNEQFF.

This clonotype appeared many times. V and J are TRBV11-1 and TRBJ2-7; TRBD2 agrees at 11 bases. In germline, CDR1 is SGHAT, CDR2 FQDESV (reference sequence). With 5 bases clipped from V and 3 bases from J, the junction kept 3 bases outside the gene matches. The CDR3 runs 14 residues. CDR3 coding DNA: TGTGCCAGCAGCCGACTAGCGGGACTCTACGAGCAGTACTTC. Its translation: CASSRLAGLYEQYF. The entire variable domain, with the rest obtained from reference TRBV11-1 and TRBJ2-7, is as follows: EAEVAQSPRYKITEKSQAVAFWCDPISGHATLYWYRQILGQGPELLVQFQDESVVDDSQLPKDRFSAERLKGVDSTLKIQPAELGDSAMYLCASSRLAGLYEQYFGPGTRLTVT.

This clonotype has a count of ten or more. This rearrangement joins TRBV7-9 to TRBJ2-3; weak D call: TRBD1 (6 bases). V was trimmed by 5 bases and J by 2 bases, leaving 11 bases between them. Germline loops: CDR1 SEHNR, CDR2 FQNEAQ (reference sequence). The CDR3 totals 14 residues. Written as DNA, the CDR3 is TGTGCCAGCAGCCAGAGACAGGACACAGATACGCAGTATTTT. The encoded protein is CASSQRQDTDTQYF.

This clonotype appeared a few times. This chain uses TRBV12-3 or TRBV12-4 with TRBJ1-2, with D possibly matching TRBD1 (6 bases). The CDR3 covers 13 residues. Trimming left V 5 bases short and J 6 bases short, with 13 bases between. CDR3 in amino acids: CASSTTGSHGYTF. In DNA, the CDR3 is TGTGCCAGCAGTACTACAGGGTCCCATGGCTACACCTTC.

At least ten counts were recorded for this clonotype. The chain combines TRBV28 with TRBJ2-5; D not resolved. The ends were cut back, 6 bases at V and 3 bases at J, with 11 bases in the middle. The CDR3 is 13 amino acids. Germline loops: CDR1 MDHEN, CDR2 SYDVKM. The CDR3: CASSGPVEETQYF. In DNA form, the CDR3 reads TGTGCCAGCAGCGGGCCTGTGGAAGAGACCCAGTACTTC.

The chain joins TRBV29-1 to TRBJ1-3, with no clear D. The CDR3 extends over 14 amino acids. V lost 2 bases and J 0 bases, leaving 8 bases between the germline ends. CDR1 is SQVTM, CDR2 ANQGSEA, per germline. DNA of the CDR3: TGCAGCGTTGAACTTGCTAGCTCTGGAAACACCATATATTTT. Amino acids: CSVELASSGNTIYF.

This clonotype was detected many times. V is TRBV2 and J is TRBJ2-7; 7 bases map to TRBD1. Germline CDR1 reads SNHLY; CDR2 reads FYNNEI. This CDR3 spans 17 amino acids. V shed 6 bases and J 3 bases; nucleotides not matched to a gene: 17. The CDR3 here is CASSLLSPDRDDYEQYF. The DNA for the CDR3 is TGTGCCAGCAGCCTATTGTCCCCCGACAGGGACGACTACGAGCAGTACTTC.

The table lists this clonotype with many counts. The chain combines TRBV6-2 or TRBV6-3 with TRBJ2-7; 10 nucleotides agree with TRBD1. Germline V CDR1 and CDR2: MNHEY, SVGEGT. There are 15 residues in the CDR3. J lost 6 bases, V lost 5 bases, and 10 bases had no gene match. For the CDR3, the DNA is TGTGCCAGCAGTCCAATCGGGACAGGGGTAATCGAGCAGTACTTC. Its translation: CASSPIGTGVIEQYF.

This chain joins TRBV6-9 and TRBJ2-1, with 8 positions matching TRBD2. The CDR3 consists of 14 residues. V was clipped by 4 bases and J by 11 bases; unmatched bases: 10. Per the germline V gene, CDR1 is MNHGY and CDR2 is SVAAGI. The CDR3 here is CASSSVAGLNKQFF. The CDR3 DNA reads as TGTGCCAGCAGTTCCGTAGCGGGATTGAATAAGCAGTTCTTC.